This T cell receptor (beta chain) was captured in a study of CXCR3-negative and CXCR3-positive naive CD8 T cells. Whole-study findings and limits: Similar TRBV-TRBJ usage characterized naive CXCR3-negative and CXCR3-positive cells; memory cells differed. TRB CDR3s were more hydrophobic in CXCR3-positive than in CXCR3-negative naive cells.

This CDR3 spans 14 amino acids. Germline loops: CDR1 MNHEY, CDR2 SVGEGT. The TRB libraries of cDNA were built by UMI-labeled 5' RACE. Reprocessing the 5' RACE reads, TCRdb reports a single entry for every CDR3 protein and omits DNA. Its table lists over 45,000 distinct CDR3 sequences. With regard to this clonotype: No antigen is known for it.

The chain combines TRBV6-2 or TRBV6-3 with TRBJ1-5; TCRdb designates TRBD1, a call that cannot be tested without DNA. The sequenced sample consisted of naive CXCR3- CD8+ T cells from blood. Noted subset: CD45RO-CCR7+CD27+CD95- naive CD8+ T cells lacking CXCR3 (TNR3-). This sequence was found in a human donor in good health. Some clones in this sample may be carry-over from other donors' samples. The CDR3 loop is CASSSPRDNQPRHF.